This T cell receptor beta chain emerged from a study of technical replicates of blood from a few donors. V was pared by 4 bases and J by 5 bases, with 14 bases between. The germline gives CDR1 LNHDA, CDR2 SQIVND (reference sequence). The CDR3 loop spans 14 amino acids. The data were produced by immunoSEQ multiplex PCR, yet TCRdb's version contains in-frame clones alone and is incomplete. The repertoire holds 82,000 or so clones, 95% to 96% seen once, with about 0.36% in the top ten. Sequencing used T cells isolated from PBMCs. This receptor was taken from a human donor in good health. The chain recombines TRBV19 with TRBJ2-5; tentative D call: TRBD1 (6 bases). CDR3 nucleotide sequence: TGTGCCAGTAGTACCCCGGGACACTCGGAGACCCAGTACTTC. Translation gives CASSTPGHSETQYF.